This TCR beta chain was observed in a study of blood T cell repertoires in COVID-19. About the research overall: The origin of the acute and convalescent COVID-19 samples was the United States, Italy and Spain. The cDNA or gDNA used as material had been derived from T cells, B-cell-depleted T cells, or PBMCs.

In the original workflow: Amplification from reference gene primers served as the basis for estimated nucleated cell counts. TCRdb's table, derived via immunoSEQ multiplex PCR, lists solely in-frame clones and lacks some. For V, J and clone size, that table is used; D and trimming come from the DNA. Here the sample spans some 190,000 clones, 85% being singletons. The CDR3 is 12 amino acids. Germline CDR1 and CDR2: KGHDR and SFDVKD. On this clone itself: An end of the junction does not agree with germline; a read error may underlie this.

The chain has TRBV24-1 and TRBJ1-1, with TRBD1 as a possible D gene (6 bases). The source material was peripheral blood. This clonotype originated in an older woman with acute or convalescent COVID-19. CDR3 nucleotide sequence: TGTGCCACCAGTGAAGGGGGGGACCTTCAGGGGTTT. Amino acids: CATSEGGDLQGF.